The 27 T cell receptor beta chains presented below share a single source sample, sequenced in a study of technical replicates of blood from four donors. Clones were read by immunoSEQ multiplex PCR, and TCRdb kept only the in-frame ones, dropping some. The sample contains 45,000 to 55,000 clones, around 94% of which appear only once. The sample comprised T cells isolated from PBMCs. Every receptor here comes from a human donor in good health.

The J gene is TRBJ2-1, the V gene TRBV18, with TRBD2 identical over 8 bases. V lost 1 base and J lost 9; bases outside the gene matches: 5. Germline V CDR1 and CDR2: KGHSH, LQKENI. The CDR3 sequence is 14 residues long. This chain's CDR3 is CASSPQRGRSEQFF. CDR3 DNA sequence: TGTGCCAGCTCACCACAGCGGGGGAGAAGTGAGCAGTTCTTC.

The chain is built from TRBV15 and TRBJ1-2; D gene ambiguous. Trimming shortened V by 0 bases and J by 7 bases, and 12 bases separated the two germline ends. Germline V gene lookup returns CDR1 LNHNV and CDR2 YYDKDF (reference sequence). The CDR3 is made up of 14 amino acids. CDR3 sequence: CATSRDLNGLGYTF. CDR3 DNA sequence: TGTGCCACCAGCAGAGATCTTAATGGCCTTGGCTACACCTTC.

The chain carries TRBV28 and TRBJ2-7; D remains unclear. The length of the CDR3 is 14 residues. The V end was cut by 3 bases, the J end by 0 bases, with 9 bases between. Per germline, CDR1 MDHEN and CDR2 SYDVKM. In DNA form, the CDR3 reads TGTGCCAGCAGTTTCTCCTACTCCTCCTACGAGCAGTACTTC. Its translation: CASSFSYSSYEQYF.

This chain joins TRBV7-9 and TRBJ1-2; unclear D gene. The CDR3 consists of 13 residues. In germline, CDR1 is SEHNR, CDR2 FQNEAQ (reference sequence). V was shortened by 6 bases and J by 1 base, with 9 bases between the two germline ends. The CDR3 spells CASRRSNNYGYTF. CDR3 DNA: TGTGCCAGCAGGAGGTCGAATAACTATGGCTACACCTTC. The full variable domain, its missing parts supplied by reference TRBV7-9 and TRBJ1-2, is DTGVSQNPRHKITKRGQNVTFRCDPISEHNRLYWYRQTLGQGPEFLTYFQNEAQLEKSRLLSDRFSAERPKGSFSTLEIQRTEQGDSAMYLCASRRSNNYGYTFGSGTRLTVV.

The CDR3 bases are TGTGCCAGCAGCTTGACCCTCCTAGCGTACGAGCAGTACTTC. This translates into CASSLTLLAYEQYF. This chain uses TRBV7-6 with TRBJ2-7; maybe TRBD2 (6 bases). The CDR3 consists of 14 residues. Germline V gene lookup returns CDR1 SGHVS and CDR2 FNYEAQ. V was shortened by 3 bases and J by 4 bases, with 13 bases between the two germline ends.

The chain is built from TRBV10-3 and TRBJ2-1; 10 nucleotides align to TRBD2. CDR3 size: 14 residues. J lost 7 bases, V lost 4 bases, and 4 bases had no gene match. Germline lookup yields CDR1 ENHRY and CDR2 SYGVKD. As DNA, the CDR3 is TGTGCCATCAGTGGGGGACTAGCGTCGAATGAGCAGTTCTTC. This translates into CAISGGLASNEQFF.

The chain links TRBV28 to TRBJ2-5; weak D call: TRBD2 (7 bases). This CDR3 has 16 residues. The V gene's germline CDR1 is MDHEN and CDR2 SYDVKM. V lost 5 bases, J lost 2 bases, and 18 bases lay in between. CDR3 protein: CASSGGGRGGQETQYF. Here the CDR3 DNA reads TGTGCCAGCAGTGGGGGGGGCAGGGGAGGGCAAGAGACCCAGTACTTC.

The chain is built from TRBV11-2 and TRBJ2-7, with 9 bases lining up with TRBD1. Germline assignment: CDR1 SGHAT and CDR2 FQNNGV. The CDR3 is 15 residues long. The trim removed 6 bases at V and 3 bases at J, leaving 9 bases unmatched. In DNA, the CDR3 is TGTGCCAGCAGAACTCCGGGACAGGGAATCTACGAGCAGTACTTC. Amino acids: CASRTPGQGIYEQYF.

The gene calls are TRBV29-1 and TRBJ2-7; 9 nucleotides match TRBD1. The germline V gene has CDR1 SQVTM and CDR2 ANQGSEA. After removal of 5 bases from V and 1 base from J, the junction contained 6 bases not matched to a gene. The CDR3 runs to 14 residues. The CDR3 nucleotides read TGCAGCGTTTTCCCCGGGACAGGGTCCTACGAGCAGTACTTC. As protein: CSVFPGTGSYEQYF.

About this clone itself: The same CDR3 arises from other DNA sequences in this sample as well. The V and J genes are TRBV6-5 and TRBJ1-5; possible D gene TRBD1, 6 bases. Trimming took 6 bases from V and 2 from J, leaving 8 bases between them. Germline CDR1 reads MNHEY; CDR2 reads SVGAGI. This CDR3 is built from 13 residues. CDR3 DNA: TGTGCCAGCAGGACAGGTGGCAATCAGCCCCAGCATTTT. Protein: CASRTGGNQPQHF.

The V call is TRBV15, the J call TRBJ2-7; tentatively, D is TRBD1 (6 bases). CDR1 is LNHNV and CDR2 is YYDKDF in the germline V gene (reference sequence). Trimming stripped 5 bases from V and 6 bases from J, with 17 bases between. CDR3 length equals 14 residues. The CDR3 protein is CATSPSGTQGEQYF. The DNA for the CDR3 is TGTGCCACCAGCCCTTCCGGGACACAAGGCGAGCAGTACTTC.

J is TRBJ2-3 and V is TRBV29-1, with D uncertain. CDR3 size: 14 residues. Germline V gene lookup returns CDR1 SQVTM and CDR2 ANQGSEA. V lost 4 bases and J lost 0, with 11 bases in between. The chain's CDR3 is CSVAASPSTDTQYF. DNA for the CDR3: TGCAGCGTTGCAGCGTCGCCTAGCACAGATACGCAGTATTTT.

The rearrangement links TRBV7-2 to TRBJ1-1; TRBD1 is a possible D gene (6 bases). Deletions cut 0 bases from V and 5 bases from J, with 10 bases between. The CDR3 totals 14 residues. Per germline, CDR1 SGHTA and CDR2 FQGNSA. The CDR3 protein is CASSLAGGYTEAFF. The CDR3 DNA is TGTGCCAGCAGCTTAGCAGGGGGTTATACTGAAGCTTTCTTT.

The chain uses TRBV29-1 and TRBJ2-4; TRBD1 is a possible D gene (6 bases). Germline V gives CDR1 SQVTM, CDR2 ANQGSEA. Trimming took 5 bases from V and 1 from J, leaving 21 bases between them. This CDR3 has 17 residues. In DNA form, the CDR3 reads TGCAGCGTTTTGAACTCTCCTAGGGGGTTGGCCAAAAACATTCAGTACTTC. Its protein is CSVLNSPRGLAKNIQYF.

J is TRBJ1-1 and V is TRBV15; no clear D gene. Germline V gene lookup returns CDR1 LNHNV and CDR2 YYDKDF (reference sequence). Trimming took 1 base from V and 3 from J, leaving 18 bases between them. This CDR3 spans 17 amino acids. The CDR3 coding sequence is TGTGCCACCAGCAGAGGCGCGAGGCTAGGAAGGCACACTGAAGCTTTCTTT. Amino acid sequence: CATSRGARLGRHTEAFF.

This chain links TRBV19 with TRBJ1-5; maybe TRBD1 (6 bases). The CDR3 runs 14 residues. Germline V gene lookup returns CDR1 LNHDA and CDR2 SQIVND (reference sequence). The V and J ends lost 5 bases and 5 bases respectively, with 13 bases between them. CDR3 nucleotide sequence: TGTGCCAGTAGTGGGGGCAGGGGCCATCAGCCCCAGCATTTT. As protein: CASSGGRGHQPQHF.

V is TRBV7-9 and J is TRBJ2-3; 7 bases are a match to TRBD2. This CDR3 spans 14 amino acids. Per the germline V gene, CDR1 is SEHNR and CDR2 is FQNEAQ (reference sequence). The trim removed 4 bases at V and 1 base at J, leaving 2 bases unmatched. In nucleotides, the CDR3 is TGTGCCAGCAGCTCGGCGGGGGGCACAGATACGCAGTATTTT. Protein sequence: CASSSAGGTDTQYF.

In DNA form, the CDR3 reads TGCGCCAGCAGCCCCGGACTAGCGGGAGGTTCCCAAGAGACCCAGTACTTC. Its translation: CASSPGLAGGSQETQYF. J is TRBJ2-5 and V is TRBV5-1, with 14 bases identical to TRBD2. The trim removed 4 bases at V and 1 base at J, leaving 6 bases unmatched. Germline loops: CDR1 SGHRS, CDR2 YFSETQ. The CDR3 loop spans 17 amino acids.

This clone was seen just once. CDR3 loop: CASSLALGLGDEQYF. CDR3 DNA: TGTGCCAGCAGCTTAGCCCTCGGCCTCGGGGACGAGCAGTACTTC. The V call is TRBV11-2, the J call TRBJ2-7; weak D call: TRBD2 (5 bases). The V gene's germline CDR1 is SGHAT and CDR2 FQNNGV. V lost 1 base to trimming and J lost 5 bases, with 15 bases between them. This CDR3 has 15 amino acids.

The V call is TRBV5-1, the J call TRBJ2-5; a weak D match, TRBD1 (5 bases). The germline V gene encodes CDR1 SGHRS and CDR2 YFSETQ. Trimming pared 2 bases from V and 5 bases from J, leaving 13 bases between. This CDR3 is 14 amino acids long. The CDR3 DNA reads as TGCGCCAGCAGCTTTGGGGCCCTGGAGGAGACCCAGTACTTC. Translated, it gives CASSFGALEETQYF.

The table lists this clone with a count of one. This chain connects TRBV12-5 to TRBJ2-7; 9 bases are a match to TRBD1. The V and J ends lost 6 bases and 6 bases, in that order; junction bases with no gene match: 12. This CDR3 comprises 15 residues. Germline lookup yields CDR1 LGHNT and CDR2 FRNRAP. CDR3: CASGPPGQGLAEQYF. CDR3 DNA sequence: TGTGCTAGTGGGCCGCCGGGACAGGGTCTTGCCGAGCAGTACTTC.

The chain carries TRBV7-9 and TRBJ1-1, with D possibly being TRBD1 (5 bases). The CDR3 spans 15 residues. Germline V gives CDR1 SEHNR, CDR2 FQNEAQ (reference sequence). V lost 5 bases and J lost 1, with 14 bases in between. CDR3 DNA: TGTGCCAGCAGCCCCTGGGGGACTTCGAACACTGAAGCTTTCTTT. It encodes CASSPWGTSNTEAFF.

The rearrangement uses TRBV11-2 and TRBJ2-1; 13 bases agree with TRBD2. CDR3 length: 15 residues. V was clipped by 1 base and J by 7 bases; unmatched bases: 1. CDR1 is SGHAT, CDR2 FQNNGV, per germline. The chain's CDR3 is CASSLGTSGSNEQFF. The CDR3 DNA sequence: TGTGCCAGCAGCTTAGGGACTAGCGGGAGTAATGAGCAGTTCTTC.

The chain recombines TRBV5-1 with TRBJ2-7; 7 bases line up with TRBD1. This CDR3 is 15 amino acids long. CDR1 SGHRS and CDR2 YFSETQ come from the germline V gene. With 4 bases clipped from V and 0 bases from J, the junction kept 7 bases outside the gene matches. The CDR3 nucleotides are TGCGCCAGCAGCCGATACAGGGGTAGCTCCTACGAGCAGTACTTC. Translating it yields CASSRYRGSSYEQYF.

The V call is TRBV7-6, the J call TRBJ2-7; D might be TRBD2 (5 bases). Trimming took off 1 base at V and 3 bases at J, with 16 bases between the two ends. CDR1 SGHVS and CDR2 FNYEAQ come from the germline V gene. The CDR3 has 16 residues. CDR3 sequence: CASSLGPGISFYEQYF. The CDR3 bases are TGTGCCAGCAGCTTAGGACCGGGGATCTCCTTCTACGAGCAGTACTTC.

Comment on this clone: Other DNA sequences in the same sample also yield this CDR3. The V and J genes are TRBV9 and TRBJ1-2, with TRBD1 matching 12 bases. J lost 7 bases, V lost 2 bases, and 3 bases had no gene match. Germline V gene sequence: CDR1 SGDLS, CDR2 YYNGEE. This CDR3 comprises 14 residues. CDR3 sequence: CASSVGQGAFGYTF. As DNA, the CDR3 is TGTGCCAGCAGCGTGGGACAGGGGGCTTTTGGCTACACCTTC.

This clone was seen more than once but under ten times. The chain carries TRBV7-9 and TRBJ1-1; D is unresolved. Per germline, CDR1 SEHNR and CDR2 FQNEAQ (reference sequence). V was clipped by 5 bases and J by 1 base, with 14 bases between them. CDR3 length: 15 amino acids. This chain's CDR3 is CASSTRTLSNTEAFF. The CDR3 DNA follows: TGTGCCAGCAGCACCCGAACATTGTCGAACACTGAAGCTTTCTTT.